This note documents a single T cell receptor beta chain sequence. The CDR3 length is 13 residues. The germline V gene has CDR1 SEHNR and CDR2 FQNEAQ (reference sequence). The data were taken from a study of CXCR3-negative and CXCR3-positive naive CD8 T cells. All TRB cDNA libraries came from 5' RACE performed with UMI labels. TCRdb re-called the 5' RACE reads and gives one entry per CDR3 protein, without DNA. The repertoire table contains about 130,000 distinct CDR3 sequences. The TCR was taken from a human donor in good health. Some clones in this sample may be carry-over from other donors' samples. The rearrangement links TRBV7-9 to TRBJ2-3. The sequenced material came from naive CXCR3- CD8+ T cells from blood. The subset was: CD45RO-CCR7+CD27+CD95- naive CD8+ T cells lacking CXCR3 (TNR3-). CDR3 amino acids: CASSSPSTDTQYF.